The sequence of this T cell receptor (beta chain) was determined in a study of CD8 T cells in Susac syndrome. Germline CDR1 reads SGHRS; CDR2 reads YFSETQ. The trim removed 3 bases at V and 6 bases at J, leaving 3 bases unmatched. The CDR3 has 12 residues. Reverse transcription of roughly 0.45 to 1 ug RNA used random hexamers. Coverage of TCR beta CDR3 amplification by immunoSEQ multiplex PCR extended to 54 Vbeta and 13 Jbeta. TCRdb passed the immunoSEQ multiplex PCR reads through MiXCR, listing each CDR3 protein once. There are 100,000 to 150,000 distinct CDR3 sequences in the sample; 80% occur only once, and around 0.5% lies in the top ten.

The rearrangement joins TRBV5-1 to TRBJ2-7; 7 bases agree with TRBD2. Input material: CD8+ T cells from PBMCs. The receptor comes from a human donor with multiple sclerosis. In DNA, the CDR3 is TGCGCCAGCAGCTCGCCGGGAGGCGAGCAGTACTTC. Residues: CASSSPGGEQYF.